One sample yielded the 3 T cell receptor beta chains listed below, sequenced in a study of blood T cell repertoires in COVID-19. Profiling relied on immunoSEQ multiplex PCR, and the TCRdb table lists in-frame clones only, not all of them. The top ten hold roughly 1.4% of the sample, which has about 380,000 clones, about 89% seen once. The sequencing input was PBMCs or T cells enriched from blood (not recorded which). These receptors came from a young man who had recovered from COVID-19.

The V and J genes are TRBV5-1 and TRBJ2-6, with D possibly TRBD1 on 6 matching bases. Between the trimmed V and J ends, which lost 0 bases and 1 base, there was a span of 14 bases. Germline V CDR1 and CDR2: SGHRS, YFSETQ. The CDR3 sequence is 18 residues long. The CDR3 DNA reads TGCGCCAGCAGCTTGGCCCCCAGGGGTGCTTCTGGGGCCAACGTCCTGACTTTC. The encoded protein is CASSLAPRGASGANVLTF.

The chain has TRBV5-6 and TRBJ1-5, with 7 positions matching TRBD1. V shed 2 bases, J shed 0 bases, and the junction held 5 bases outside the gene matches. This CDR3 contains 16 residues. Germline V gene lookup returns CDR1 SGHDT and CDR2 YYEEEE. CDR3 sequence (DNA): TGTGCCAGCAGCTTTTCAGGGGGTTATAGCAATCAGCCCCAGCATTTT. It codes for CASSFSGGYSNQPQHF.

The genes are TRBV19 and TRBJ2-7; 9 positions match TRBD1. Germline V gene lookup returns CDR1 LNHDA and CDR2 SQIVND (reference sequence). V trimming: 4 bases; J trimming: 6 bases; junction bases outside the gene matches: 10. The CDR3 is 15 residues long. The CDR3 spells CASSNAGTGRREQYF. CDR3 nucleotide sequence: TGTGCCAGTAGTAACGCCGGGACAGGGAGGCGCGAGCAGTACTTC.